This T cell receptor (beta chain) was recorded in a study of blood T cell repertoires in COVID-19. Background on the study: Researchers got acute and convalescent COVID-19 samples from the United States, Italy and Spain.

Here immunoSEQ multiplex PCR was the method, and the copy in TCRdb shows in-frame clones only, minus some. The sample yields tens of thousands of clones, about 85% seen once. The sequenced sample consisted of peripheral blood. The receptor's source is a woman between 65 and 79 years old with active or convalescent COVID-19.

The CDR3, as DNA: TGTGCCAGCAGCCGCCGGGACAGGGACAATGAGCAGTTCTTC. Translated: CASSRRDRDNEQFF. V and J are TRBV16 and TRBJ2-1, with 9 positions matching TRBD1. Trimming at V came to 4 bases and at J to 5 bases, leaving 3 bases not matched to a gene. Germline V gene sequence: CDR1 KGHSY, CDR2 FQNENV. CDR3 length: 14 amino acids.